This TCR beta chain stems from a study of OX40 agonist ivuxolimab in advanced cancers. For the study at large: Ivuxolimab, an antibody acting as an agonist of OX40 (CD134), was used to treat patients. Ivuxolimab was delivered to patients intravenously every 2 weeks at doses spanning 0.01 to 10 mg/kg. Patients achieving partial responses numbered three: one hepatocellular carcinoma case and two cutaneous melanoma cases.

With respect to this clone: Antigen specificity is unknown.

Only in-frame clones appear in the TCRdb table, and some are missing; sequencing was by immunoSEQ multiplex PCR. In the table there are about 48,000 clones, roughly 91% of which are singletons. This CDR3 is built from 16 residues. Germline V CDR1 and CDR2: SGHNT, YYREEE (reference sequence). V lost 2 bases, J lost 0 bases, and 14 bases lay in between. Whole-study results and caveats: Among T cells, CD8+ cells averaged more expanded clones than CD4+ cells.

The sequence was obtained from an adult with an advanced solid tumor such as melanoma, head and neck, liver or kidney cancer. The gene calls are TRBV5-4 and TRBJ1-1; D is unresolved. The sequencing used CD4+ or CD8+ T cells sorted from blood, collected in a trial of the OX40 agonist ivuxolimab. CDR3 residues: CASSLSVASMNTEAFF. The CDR3 DNA reads TGTGCCAGCAGCTTATCGGTGGCAAGCATGAACACTGAAGCTTTCTTT.